A selection of T cell receptor beta chains follows, all from one sample in a study of cytomegalovirus exposure and HLA in healthy donors. Clones were read by immunoSEQ multiplex PCR, and TCRdb kept only the in-frame ones, dropping some. Among about 140,000 clones listed, approximately 80% were seen once. Sequenced material: PBMCs. These receptors originate from a woman in her late teens or twenties in good health and CMV-seropositive. CDR3s include the opening cysteine and the closing phenylalanine or tryptophan. A D gene is named only where the DNA matches it firmly. Clone size is shown for a subset of rows, as once, few, many or a class of expanded clone.

j_call d_call clone_size v_call cdr3_nt cdr3_aa
TRBJ1-2 - - TRBV28 TGTGCCAGCAGTTTGAGGATCAACTATGGCTACACCTTC CASSLRINYGYTF
TRBJ1-1 - few TRBV7-2 TGTGCCAGCAGTCTCAGGGGAGTCAACACTGAAGCTTTCTTT CASSLRGVNTEAFF
TRBJ2-7 TRBD1 - TRBV6-5 TGTGCCAGCAGTTACAACGGACAGGGGAGCGACGAGCAGTACTTC CASSYNGQGSDEQYF
TRBJ2-5 - - TRBV5-6 TGTGCCAGCAGCTTTACAGGGTTGGAGCAAGAGACCCAGTACTTC CASSFTGLEQETQYF
TRBJ1-2 - - TRBV29-1 TGCAGCGTTGACGTCCTTAACTATGGCTACACCTTC CSVDVLNYGYTF
TRBJ2-1 - - TRBV7-6 TGTGCCAGCAGCAGCTACAGGGATCGGCATGAGCAGTTCTTC CASSSYRDRHEQFF
TRBJ2-7 TRBD1 - TRBV5-1 TGCGCCAGCAGCTTGTTTACCGGGACAGTTACCTACGAGCAGTACTTC CASSLFTGTVTYEQYF
TRBJ1-1 TRBD1 few TRBV6-1 TGTGCCAGCAGTGAAGCGGCCGGGACAGGGGGCGAAACTGAAGCTTTCTTT CASSEAAGTGGETEAFF
TRBJ2-4 - - TRBV4-3 TGCGCCAGCAGCCAAGAAGAGGGCTTGGGCAAAAACATTCAGTACTTC CASSQEEGLGKNIQYF
TRBJ1-2 - - TRBV9 TGTGCCAGCAGCGTAGTTCCAGGCCCCCACCTGGGCTACACCTTC CASSVVPGPHLGYTF
TRBJ1-4 - once TRBV5-1 TGCGCCAGCAGACCCCGGGCGGAGGTCCCGGAAAAACTGTTTTTT CASRPRAEVPEKLFF
TRBJ2-7 TRBD1 - TRBV5-4 TGTGCCAGCAGCTCCCCACAGGGGGCGATACTACACGAGCAGTACTTC CASSSPQGAILHEQYF
TRBJ1-2 TRBD1 - TRBV6-5 TGTGCCAGCAGTTTGGGACAGGGAGGAGGCTATGGCTACACCTTC CASSLGQGGGYGYTF
TRBJ2-5 - - TRBV10-3 TGTGCCATCCGCGAGGGAATGCAAGAGACCCAGTACTTC CAIREGMQETQYF
TRBJ2-1 TRBD1 - TRBV10-3 TGTGCCATCAGTAGACAGGGACGGGACAACAATGAGCAGTTCTTC CAISRQGRDNNEQFF
TRBJ2-3 - - TRBV14 TGTGCCAGCAGCCCTACGGCAGGGGTGACGCAGTATTTT CASSPTAGVTQYF
TRBJ1-1 TRBD1 - TRBV5-4 TGTGCCAGCAGCTTGGGTGGACAGGGACTGGGAGCTTTCTTT CASSLGGQGLGAFF
TRBJ1-1 - - TRBV6-1 TGTGCCAGCAGTGACCCTCGGGGGGATACCACTGAAGCTTTCTTT CASSDPRGDTTEAFF
TRBJ1-2 - - TRBV4-1 TGCGCCAGCAGCCAAGTGCCCCCAGGGAACTATGGCTACACCTTC CASSQVPPGNYGYTF
TRBJ1-2 TRBD1 - TRBV5-8 TGTGCCAGCAGCTTGGATGGGACAGGGGGCAATAACTATGGCTACACCTTC CASSLDGTGGNNYGYTF
TRBJ2-4 - - TRBV6-1 TGTGCCAGCAGTGTGAGCAGGGCTGACATTCAGTACTTC CASSVSRADIQYF
TRBJ2-1 TRBD1 - TRBV9 TGTGCCAGCAGCGTAATGGGACAGTCTTACAATGAGCAGTTCTTC CASSVMGQSYNEQFF
TRBJ2-7 TRBD1 few TRBV5-6 TGTGCCAGCAGCCCCGGGACAGACGCCTACGAGCAGTACTTC CASSPGTDAYEQYF
TRBJ1-5 TRBD1 - TRBV6-5 TGTGCCAGCAGGACGACAGGGAGGAGCAATCAGCCCCAGCATTTT CASRTTGRSNQPQHF
TRBJ1-1 TRBD1 - TRBV4-2 TGTGCCAGCAGCCAAGAGGGGACAGGGAGGAACACTGAAGCTTTCTTT CASSQEGTGRNTEAFF
TRBJ2-3 - few TRBV5-4 TGTGCCAGCAGCTCACCGCAGGGTACAGATACGCAGTATTTT CASSSPQGTDTQYF
TRBJ2-3 - - TRBV6-5 TGTGCCATTCAGACGGAGTTCTTCACAGATACGCAGTATTTT CAIQTEFFTDTQYF
TRBJ1-2 TRBD1 - TRBV7-9 TGTGCCGAGCAGGGGGCTGAGGGCTACACCTTC CAEQGAEGYTF
TRBJ2-7 - once TRBV9 TGTGCCAGCAGCCCAGGGACTGCAATCGGCGAGCAGTACTTC CASSPGTAIGEQYF
TRBJ2-5 - - TRBV5-1 TGCGCCAGCAGGCGGGGGCCGGCGGGACAACAAGAGACCCAGTACTTC CASRRGPAGQQETQYF
TRBJ2-3 - - TRBV6-1 TGTGCCAGCAGCACAACCGGGTTTTACACAGATACGCAGTATTTT CASSTTGFYTDTQYF
TRBJ2-3 - once TRBV28 TGTGCCAGCAGCCCCCCCCAGATTACGTTCACAGATACGCAGTATTTT CASSPPQITFTDTQYF
TRBJ1-2 - - TRBV18 TGTGCCAGCTCACCGGAACAGGAAAATGGCTACACCTTC CASSPEQENGYTF
TRBJ2-3 TRBD2 - TRBV6-1 TGTGCCAGCAGTGTTGGGACTACTTGGGATACGCAGTATTTT CASSVGTTWDTQYF
TRBJ1-5 - - TRBV6-5 TGTGCCAGCAGCGAGGACAGTGTCTACAATCAGCCCCAGCATTTT CASSEDSVYNQPQHF
TRBJ2-7 TRBD1 - TRBV5-1 TGCGCCAGCAGGGACAGGGAGTCCTACGAGCAGTACTTC CASRDRESYEQYF